This entry lists 26 T cell receptor beta chains sequenced from one sample in a study of T cell repertoires in aging, cancer and after chemotherapy. TRB rearrangements spanning V, D and J were amplified using mixed TRB-A/B primers. TCRdb re-derived calls from the multiplex PCR reads in MiXCR, one entry per CDR3 protein. Of roughly 5,000 distinct CDR3 sequences in the sample, 20% to 25% are singletons; the top ten hold about 10%. Peripheral blood genomic DNA, not sorted cells or RNA, was the template. The sequencing sample was made of blood. All receptors come from a human donor in good health. The donor label of this sample is uncertain.

This clonotype was picked up a small number of times. The V and J genes are TRBV28 and TRBJ2-3; 7 nucleotides agree with TRBD2. This CDR3 has 15 residues. CDR1 and CDR2 (germline): MDHEN, SYDVKM. Germline trimming cut 3 bases from V and 5 bases from J; bases unmatched to any gene: 8. The CDR3 here is CASSLTAGVKDTQYF. CDR3 bases: TGTGCCAGCAGTTTGACGGCGGGAGTAAAAGATACGCAGTATTTT. Full variable domain (outside the CDR3, taken from reference TRBV28 and TRBJ2-3): DVKVTQSSRYLVKRTGEKVFLECVQDMDHENMFWYRQDPGLGLRLIYFSYDVKMKEKGDIPEGYSVSREKKERFSLILESASTNQTSMYLCASSLTAGVKDTQYFGPGTRLTVL.

By share, this clonotype counts as medium-sized (0.01 to 0.1%). The V gene is TRBV19, the J gene TRBJ2-3, with a tentative D call TRBD2 (6 bases). The CDR3 loop spans 12 amino acids. V lost 7 bases and J lost 8, with 13 bases in between. Germline CDR1 and CDR2: LNHDA and SQIVND (reference sequence). The CDR3 loop reads CASNGRRGTQYF. The CDR3 DNA reads TGTGCCAGTAATGGGAGGAGGGGTACGCAGTATTTT.

This clonotype is labeled medium-sized. This chain links TRBV13 with TRBJ2-3; D is undetermined. Germline V lookup: CDR1 PRHDT, CDR2 FYEKMQ (reference sequence). V was shortened by 1 base and J by 1 base, with 12 bases between the two germline ends. The CDR3 extends over 16 amino acids. In nucleotides, the CDR3 is TGTGCCAGCAGCTTAGCTCCGGGCCCAGGCACAGATACGCAGTATTTT. This codes for CASSLAPGPGTDTQYF. The full variable domain, its missing parts supplied by reference TRBV13 and TRBJ2-3, is AAGVIQSPRHLIKEKRETATLKCYPIPRHDTVYWYQQGPGQDPQFLISFYEKMQSDKGSIPDRFSAQQFSDYHSELNMSSLELGDSALYFCASSLAPGPGTDTQYFGPGTRLTVL.

This clonotype was found many times. The chain has TRBV6-1 and TRBJ1-1, with D possibly being TRBD1 (6 bases). The CDR3 covers 15 residues. Per germline, CDR1 MNHNS and CDR2 SASEGT. Trimming removed 6 bases from V and 4 bases from J, with 18 bases in between. The CDR3 spells CASSRGAGEFTEAFF. Written as DNA, the CDR3 is TGTGCCAGCAGCCGGGGGGCAGGGGAGTTCACTGAAGCTTTCTTT.

CDR3 nucleotide sequence: TGCAGCGTTCCCGGGAGGGACACTGAAGCTTTCTTT. Its translation is CSVPGRDTEAFF. The genes are TRBV29-1 and TRBJ1-1; D is unclear. The CDR3 sequence is 12 residues long. Germline assignment: CDR1 SQVTM and CDR2 ANQGSEA. V was shortened by 5 bases and J by 3 bases, with 10 bases between the two germline ends.

This clonotype was picked up a small number of times. The rearrangement uses TRBV20-1 and TRBJ1-4, with a weak D call TRBD1 (5 bases). V was clipped by 5 bases and J by 8 bases, with 21 bases between them. CDR1 is DFQATT, CDR2 SNEGSKA, per germline (reference sequence). This CDR3 region has 15 residues. In DNA, the CDR3 is TGCAGTGCTGGGTCGGGGAGTTATGGGGGGGAAAAACTGTTTTTT. Its translation: CSAGSGSYGGEKLFF.

This clonotype was seen a handful of times. The chain employs TRBV20-1 and TRBJ2-4; 9 nucleotides align to TRBD2. The CDR3 spans 12 residues. Germline V CDR1 and CDR2: DFQATT, SNEGSKA (reference sequence). This chain's CDR3 is CSAGGPGNIQYF. DNA of the CDR3: TGCAGCGCGGGGGGGCCGGGAAACATTCAGTACTTC.

This clonotype is classed as medium-sized (0.01 to 0.1%). The chain combines TRBV5-3 with TRBJ2-5; D not resolved. TRBV5-3 is an ORF, and what it does is uncertain. CDR3 length: 14 residues. V lost 6 bases to trimming and J lost 4 bases, with 16 bases between them. Here the CDR3 DNA reads TGTGCCAGAATGATAGACTTAGTACGAGAGACCCAGTACTTC. The encoded protein is CARMIDLVRETQYF.

With respect to this clonotype: A much larger clone differs from this one at a single base, so this may be a read error. The CDR3 DNA reads as TGTACCAGCAGCCCAGGCCTACCGGGGGGGGGCATTTACGAGCAGTACTTC. This translates into CTSSPGLPGGGIYEQYF. The chain is built from TRBV12-3 or TRBV12-4 and TRBJ2-7; 8 bases match TRBD2. The CDR3 runs 17 residues.

By sample share, this clonotype is medium-sized (0.01 to 0.1%). The rearrangement links TRBV24-1 to TRBJ2-3; the match to TRBD1 covers 9 bases. CDR1 is KGHDR and CDR2 is SFDVKD in the germline V gene. The V segment lost 0 bases and the J segment 3 bases; nucleotides outside the gene matches: 6. This CDR3 is built from 17 residues. The CDR3 sequence: CATSDLRATGGTDTQYF. The CDR3 DNA is TGTGCCACCAGTGATTTGCGGGCGACAGGGGGTACAGATACGCAGTATTTT.

This clonotype showed up many times. This sequence joins TRBV6-6 and TRBJ2-3; 7 bases are a match to TRBD1. This CDR3 has 14 amino acids. The germline V gene has CDR1 MNHNY and CDR2 SVGAGI (reference sequence). V lost 5 bases to trimming and J lost 4 bases; unmatched junction nucleotides: 6. The DNA for the CDR3 is TGTGCCAGCAGTGACATACAGGGGTCAGATACGCAGTATTTT. Translation gives CASSDIQGSDTQYF.

This clonotype has at least ten counts. The CDR3 here is CASSQKGFGNEQFF. The CDR3 DNA reads as TGTGCCAGCAGCCAAAAGGGTTTCGGGAATGAGCAGTTCTTC. The chain uses TRBV14 and TRBJ2-1; D is unresolved. Germline V CDR1 and CDR2: SGHDN, FVKESK. Trimming cost V 2 bases and J 7 bases, with 12 bases left between them. The CDR3 consists of 14 residues.

As concerns this clonotype: Because it lacks the conserved phenylalanine or tryptophan at the end, this CDR3 is likely a read error. The V gene is TRBV5-1, the J gene TRBJ2-3; TRBD2 aligns across 9 bases. V dropped 0 bases and J dropped 4; count of bases not matched to a gene: 15. The CDR3 is 19 amino acids. Germline CDR1 SGHRS, CDR2 YFSETQ. For the CDR3, the DNA is TGCGCCAGCAGCTTGGGTCAGCCAGCGGGAGGCACAGTTGCAGATACGCAGTATTAT. Translating it yields CASSLGQPAGGTVADTQYY.

This clonotype counts as medium-sized. The V call is TRBV5-4, the J call TRBJ1-4; D gene uncertain. Germline CDR1 and CDR2: SGHNT and YYREEE (reference sequence). Trimming shortened V by 4 bases and J by 7 bases, and 17 bases separated the two germline ends. The CDR3 spans 15 residues. The CDR3 sequence is CASSPFGERLEKLFF. The CDR3, as DNA: TGTGCCAGCAGCCCCTTTGGGGAAAGACTTGAAAAACTGTTTTTT.

This chain links TRBV2 with TRBJ2-5, with unresolved D. The CDR3 has 12 amino acids. Germline-derived CDR1 and CDR2 are SNHLY and FYNNEI. Trimming cost V 7 bases and J 5 bases, with 11 bases left between them. The CDR3: CASKRFSETQYF. CDR3 bases: TGTGCCAGCAAAAGGTTCTCGGAGACCCAGTACTTC.

By sample share, this clonotype is medium-sized. The rearrangement joins TRBV11-3 to TRBJ1-2; no firm D call. The CDR3 length is 13 residues. Germline V CDR1 and CDR2: SGHNT, YENEEA. Trimming cost V 5 bases and J 6 bases, with 13 bases left between them. CDR3 sequence (DNA): TGTGCCAGCAGCGGCAACACATGGGATGGCTACACCTTC. Translating it yields CASSGNTWDGYTF.

Relative to its sample, this clonotype is medium-sized. The gene calls are TRBV6-1 and TRBJ1-1; possibly TRBD1 for D (5 bases). The CDR3 runs to 15 residues. V lost 1 base and J 1 base, leaving 10 bases between the germline ends. Germline CDR1 and CDR2: MNHNS and SASEGT. CDR3 sequence: CASSEEAGKNTEAFF. CDR3 coding DNA: TGTGCCAGCAGTGAAGAGGCAGGGAAGAACACTGAAGCTTTCTTT.

In this sample, this clonotype is medium-sized. The chain carries TRBV27 and TRBJ2-2; no clear D gene. The CDR3 has 12 amino acids. CDR1 is MNHEY, CDR2 SMNVEV, per germline (reference sequence). With 2 bases removed from V and 6 bases from J, the gap between germline ends came to 4 bases. The CDR3 loop is CASSLGSGELFF. The CDR3 DNA is TGTGCCAGCAGTTTAGGGTCCGGGGAGCTGTTTTTT.

J is TRBJ2-7 and V is TRBV5-5; a weak D match, TRBD2 (6 bases). Germline values: CDR1 SGHKS, CDR2 YYEKEE (reference sequence). Trimming cost V 2 bases and J 4 bases, with 22 bases left between them. The CDR3 sequence is 17 residues long. CDR3 loop: CASSFYNGRTTEYEQYF. The CDR3 nucleotides are TGTGCCAGCAGCTTCTACAATGGGAGGACAACAGAATACGAGCAGTACTTC.

This clonotype qualifies as medium-sized. This chain joins TRBV7-2 and TRBJ1-2; 7 positions agree with TRBD1. V lost 2 bases and J lost 3; bases outside the gene matches: 3. Looked up from germline, CDR1 is SGHTA and CDR2 is FQGNSA. The CDR3 runs 14 residues. CDR3 protein: CASSLRQGYYGYTF. The DNA of the CDR3 is TGTGCCAGCAGCTTAAGACAGGGATACTATGGCTACACCTTC.

The chain carries TRBV28 and TRBJ2-7; no definite D call. The V end lost 7 bases, the J end lost 3 bases, and 13 bases lay between the germline ends. Germline V CDR1 and CDR2: MDHEN, SYDVKM. The CDR3 is 13 amino acids. CDR3 sequence: CASKSPAFYEQYF. CDR3 in DNA: TGTGCCAGCAAATCCCCGGCCTTCTACGAGCAGTACTTC.

By sample share, this clonotype is medium-sized (0.01 to 0.1%). The chain links TRBV6-5 to TRBJ2-3; 7 nucleotides align to TRBD2. There are 18 residues in the CDR3. V lost 5 bases to trimming and J lost 2 bases; unmatched junction nucleotides: 16. Germline loops: CDR1 MNHEY, CDR2 SVGAGI. CDR3 DNA: TGTGCCAGCAGTAATCAACCTCCGCGCGGGGGTAACACAGATACGCAGTATTTT. Amino acids: CASSNQPPRGGNTDTQYF.

For the CDR3, the DNA is TGTGCCAGCAGTCGGGGACTAGCGGTCTCCTACGAGCAGTACTTC. Residues: CASSRGLAVSYEQYF. The rearrangement uses TRBV19 and TRBJ2-7, with 11 positions matching TRBD2. Germline lookup yields CDR1 LNHDA and CDR2 SQIVND (reference sequence). The CDR3 consists of 15 residues. V lost 9 bases to trimming and J lost 0 bases; unmatched junction nucleotides: 7.

This clonotype was seen repeatedly, ten times or more. J is TRBJ1-2 and V is TRBV6-4; 9 nucleotides match TRBD1. The CDR3 consists of 15 residues. In germline, CDR1 is MRHNA, CDR2 SNTAGT. Germline trimming cut 4 bases from V and 5 bases from J; bases unmatched to any gene: 8. This CDR3 is CASSATGTGLYGYTF. For the CDR3, the DNA is TGTGCCAGCAGTGCAACCGGGACAGGGCTTTATGGCTACACCTTC.

This clonotype is deemed medium-sized. This chain joins TRBV29-1 and TRBJ1-1, with D possibly being TRBD1 (5 bases). The CDR3 has 13 residues. From germline, CDR1 is SQVTM and CDR2 ANQGSEA. Trimming removed 2 bases from V and 7 bases from J, with 14 bases in between. CDR3 DNA: TGCAGCGTTGAACGACAGTCCTACGGTGAAGCTTTCTTT. Amino acid sequence: CSVERQSYGEAFF.

This clonotype was found many times. The chain has TRBV19 and TRBJ2-5, with D perhaps matching TRBD1 or TRBD2 (6 bases each). CDR1 LNHDA and CDR2 SQIVND come from the germline V gene (reference sequence). V was pared by 6 bases and J by 4 bases, with 18 bases between. This CDR3 region has 15 residues. The CDR3 nucleotides are TGTGCCAGTAGAATGTTGGGGGGCTCCGGAGAGACCCAGTACTTC. It is translated as CASRMLGGSGETQYF. Full variable domain (rest looked up from reference TRBV19 and TRBJ2-5): DGGITQSPKYLFRKEGQNVTLSCEQNLNHDAMYWYRQDPGQGLRLIYYSQIVNDFQKGDIAEGYSVSREKKESFPLTVTSAQKNPTAFYLCASRMLGGSGETQYFGPGTRLLVL.